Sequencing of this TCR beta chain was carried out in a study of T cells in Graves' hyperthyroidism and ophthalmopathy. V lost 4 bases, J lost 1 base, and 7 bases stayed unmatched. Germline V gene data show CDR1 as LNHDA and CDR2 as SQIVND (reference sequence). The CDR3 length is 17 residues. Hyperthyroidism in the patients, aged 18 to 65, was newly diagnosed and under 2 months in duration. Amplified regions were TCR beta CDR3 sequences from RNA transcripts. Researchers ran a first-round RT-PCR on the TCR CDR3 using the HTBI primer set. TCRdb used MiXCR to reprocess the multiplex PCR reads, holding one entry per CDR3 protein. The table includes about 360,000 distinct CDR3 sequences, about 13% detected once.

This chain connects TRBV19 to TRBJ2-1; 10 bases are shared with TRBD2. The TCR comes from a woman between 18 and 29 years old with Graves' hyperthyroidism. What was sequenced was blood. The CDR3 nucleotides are TGTGCCAGTAGTACTAGCGGGAGTTCTTTATCCTACAATGAGCAGTTCTTC. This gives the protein CASSTSGSSLSYNEQFF. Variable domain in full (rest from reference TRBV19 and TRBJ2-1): DGGITQSPKYLFRKEGQNVTLSCEQNLNHDAMYWYRQDPGQGLRLIYYSQIVNDFQKGDIAEGYSVSREKKESFPLTVTSAQKNPTAFYLCASSTSGSSLSYNEQFFGPGTRLTVL.